These 14 T cell receptor beta chains came from one sample sequenced in a study of a mutant IDH1 vaccine in newly diagnosed glioma. Libraries were prepared by immunoSEQ multiplex PCR; TCRdb keeps only in-frame clonotypes and omits some of them. The table includes 50,000 to 70,000 clones, around 82% detected once. The time point denotes: week 5, during vaccination. What each vaccine dose contained was 300 ug of mutant IDH1 20-mer peptide, accompanied by topical imiquimod. What these receptors recognize is not known. Here the sequenced sample was PBMCs, taken from a glioma patient whose treatment included an IDH1 peptide vaccine. The receptors come from a woman between 18 and 29 years old with glioma. Some clones in this sample may be carry-over from other donors' samples.

The rearrangement links TRBV7-9 to TRBJ2-7; D may be TRBD1 or TRBD2 (5 bases each). CDR1 and CDR2 (germline): SEHNR, FQNEAQ (reference sequence). V was cut by 2 bases and J by 3 bases, with 11 bases left in between. This CDR3 is built from 14 residues. The CDR3 region has the DNA TGTGCCAGCAGCTTACCTCCGGGGCACTACGAGCAGTACTTC. This codes for CASSLPPGHYEQYF.

The chain joins TRBV11-2 to TRBJ1-2, with D possibly matching TRBD1 (6 bases). V dropped 1 base and J dropped 4 bases, with 16 bases sitting between them. Germline V gives CDR1 SGHAT, CDR2 FQNNGV. The CDR3 length is 16 residues. CDR3 residues: CASSLGRGRSTYGYTF. CDR3 DNA: TGTGCCAGCAGCTTAGGTCGGGGGCGGAGTACCTATGGCTACACCTTC.

The rearrangement uses TRBV4-2 and TRBJ1-2, with unresolved D. Germline V gene data show CDR1 as LGHNA and CDR2 as YNFKEQ. The CDR3 extends over 11 amino acids. V was clipped by 0 bases and J by 8 bases, with 4 bases between them. The CDR3 loop is CASSQDSGYTF. The CDR3 region has the DNA TGTGCCAGCAGCCAAGATTCCGGCTACACCTTC.

The chain has TRBV5-8 and TRBJ2-5, with 8 bases matching TRBD2. Germline CDR1 and CDR2: SGHTS and YDEGEE. V lost 0 bases and J lost 8; bases outside the gene matches: 6. The CDR3 runs to 14 residues. CDR3 bases: TGTGCCAGCAGCTTGGTCGGGGGACTAGGAACCCAGTACTTC. It translates to CASSLVGGLGTQYF.

CDR3 protein: CASSLEGTGWVREAFF. In DNA, the CDR3 is TGCGCCAGCAGCTTGGAAGGGACAGGGTGGGTTCGGGAAGCTTTCTTT. The chain recombines TRBV5-1 with TRBJ1-1, with 9 bases identical to TRBD1. Per the germline V gene, CDR1 is SGHRS and CDR2 is YFSETQ. The CDR3 totals 16 residues. The junction had 11 bases not matched to a gene; V was cut back by 0 bases and J by 8 bases.

This chain joins TRBV7-2 and TRBJ1-1; the match to TRBD1 covers 7 bases. Trimming at V came to 1 base and at J to 5 bases, leaving 10 bases not matched to a gene. The CDR3 has 16 amino acids. Germline V gene data show CDR1 as SGHTA and CDR2 as FQGNSA. The DNA of the CDR3 is TGTGCCAGCAGCTTAGTGGTTTGGGACAGAGGGACTGAAGCTTTCTTT. This translates into CASSLVVWDRGTEAFF.

V gene TRBV27 combines with J gene TRBJ1-5; 7 nucleotides align to TRBD1. Germline V lookup: CDR1 MNHEY, CDR2 SMNVEV (reference sequence). The CDR3 spans 19 residues. Germline trimming cut 5 bases from V and 1 base from J; bases unmatched to any gene: 17. CDR3 nucleotide sequence: TGTGCCAGCAGTCCTTACCTGACAGGGAGGAAAGGCAGCAATCAGCCCCAGCATTTT. Translated, it gives CASSPYLTGRKGSNQPQHF.

The chain is built from TRBV15 and TRBJ1-3; possibly TRBD1 for D (6 bases). Trimming pared 1 base from V and 4 bases from J, leaving 11 bases between. This CDR3 contains 15 residues. Germline V gene lookup returns CDR1 LNHNV and CDR2 YYDKDF (reference sequence). CDR3 nucleotides: TGTGCCACCAGCAGAGGCACAGGGCGGGGAAACACCATATATTTT. This sequence encodes CATSRGTGRGNTIYF. The full variable domain, rest sourced from reference TRBV15 and TRBJ1-3, is DAMVIQNPRYQVTQFGKPVTLSCSQTLNHNVMYWYQQKSSQAPKLLFHYYDKDFNNEADTPDNFQSRRPNTSFCFLDIRSPGLGDTAMYLCATSRGTGRGNTIYFGEGSWLTVV.

The J gene is TRBJ1-5, the V gene TRBV10-3, with TRBD1 as a possible D gene (6 bases). Per germline, CDR1 ENHRY and CDR2 SYGVKD. Trimming took off 2 bases at V and 6 bases at J, with 14 bases between the two ends. CDR3 size: 15 residues. In nucleotides, the CDR3 is TGTGCCATCAGTGAGACTATGGGGGCAGGTCAGCCCCAGCATTTT. Its protein product is CAISETMGAGQPQHF.

The V call is TRBV29-1, the J call TRBJ2-5, with D tentatively TRBD2 (6 bases). This CDR3 has 13 residues. V dropped 7 bases and J dropped 1 base, with 13 bases sitting between them. Germline V gene data show CDR1 as SQVTM and CDR2 as ANQGSEA. CDR3 residues: CSAGLAVQETQYF. In nucleotides, the CDR3 is TGCAGCGCGGGACTGGCTGTCCAAGAGACCCAGTACTTC.

The genes are TRBV4-2 and TRBJ2-3; 16 positions match TRBD2. The CDR3 is 18 amino acids. V trimming: 0 bases; J trimming: 4 bases; junction bases outside the gene matches: 4. Per germline, CDR1 LGHNA and CDR2 YNFKEQ. CDR3 residues: CASSQEGLAGGPSDTQYF. For the CDR3, the DNA is TGTGCCAGCAGCCAAGAGGGACTAGCGGGAGGGCCCTCAGATACGCAGTATTTT.

The chain recombines TRBV6-4 with TRBJ2-1, with 10 bases that match TRBD2. This CDR3 is built from 14 residues. CDR1 is MRHNA, CDR2 SNTAGT, per germline. V lost 4 bases and J lost 9; bases outside the gene matches: 6. CDR3 in amino acids: CASSVSSGGGEQFF. The DNA of the CDR3 is TGTGCCAGCAGTGTTTCTAGCGGGGGCGGTGAGCAGTTCTTC.

This clone is a singleton in its sample. The chain has TRBV7-9 and TRBJ2-6; no firm D call. Germline V gene data show CDR1 as SEHNR and CDR2 as FQNEAQ (reference sequence). This CDR3 region has 14 residues. Trimming stripped 5 bases from V and 4 bases from J, with 9 bases between. CDR3 coding DNA: TGTGCCAGCAGCGGTACTTTAGGGGCCAACGTCCTGACTTTC. Protein sequence: CASSGTLGANVLTF.

The chain is built from TRBV4-3 and TRBJ2-2; 7 bases are shared with TRBD2. Trimming cost V 0 bases and J 5 bases; bases outside gene matches: 3. Germline assignment: CDR1 LGHNA and CDR2 YSLEER. CDR3 size: 15 residues. In DNA form, the CDR3 reads TGCGCCAGCAGCCAAGATCAGCGGGGTACCGGGGAGCTGTTTTTT. It translates to CASSQDQRGTGELFF.